The following is a T cell receptor beta chain sequence with its context. These data belong to a study of blood T cell repertoires in COVID-19. Study details: In each case, the material was cDNA or gDNA derived from T cells, B-cell-depleted T cells, or PBMCs.

Clones were sequenced by immunoSEQ multiplex PCR, and TCRdb holds only the in-frame ones, with some missing. The sample yields some 350,000 clones, about 88% seen once. What was sequenced was peripheral blood. The source is a human donor in a cohort sampled during active COVID-19.

The CDR3 coding sequence is TGTGCCAGCTCACCGACGGCCTATAGGGGCTACGAGCAGTACTTC. It translates to CASSPTAYRGYEQYF. The chain uses TRBV18 and TRBJ2-7; a possible D gene is TRBD1 (5 bases). Germline CDR1 KGHSH, CDR2 LQKENI. There are 15 residues in the CDR3. Trimming took 3 bases from V and 3 from J, leaving 15 bases between them. The full variable domain, in which reference TRBV18 and TRBJ2-7 provide the parts outside the CDR3, is NAGVMQNPRHLVRRRGQEARLRCSPMKGHSHVYWYRQLPEEGLKFMVYLQKENIIDESGMPKERFSAEFPKEGPSILRIQQVVRGDSAAYFCASSPTAYRGYEQYFGPGTRLTVT.